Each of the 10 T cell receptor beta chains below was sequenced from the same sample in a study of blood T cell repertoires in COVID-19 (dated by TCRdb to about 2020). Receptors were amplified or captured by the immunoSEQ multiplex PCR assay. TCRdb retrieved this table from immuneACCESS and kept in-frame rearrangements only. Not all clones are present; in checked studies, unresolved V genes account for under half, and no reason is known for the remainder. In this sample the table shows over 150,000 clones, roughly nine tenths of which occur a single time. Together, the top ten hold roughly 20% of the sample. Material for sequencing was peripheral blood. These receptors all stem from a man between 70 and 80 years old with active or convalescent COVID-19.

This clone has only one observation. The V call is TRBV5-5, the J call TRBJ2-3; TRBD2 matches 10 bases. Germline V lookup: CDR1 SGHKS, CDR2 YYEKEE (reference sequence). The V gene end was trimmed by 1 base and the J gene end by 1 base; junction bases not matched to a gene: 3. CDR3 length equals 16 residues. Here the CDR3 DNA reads TGTGCCAGCAGCTTGCTTACTAGCGGGGGCACAGATACGCAGTATTTT. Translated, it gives CASSLLTSGGTDTQYF. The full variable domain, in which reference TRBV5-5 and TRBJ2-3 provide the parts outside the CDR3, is DAGVTQSPTHLIKTRGQQVTLRCSPISGHKSVSWYQQVLGQGPQFIFQYYEKEERGRGNFPDRFSARQFPNYSSELNVNALLLGDSALYLCASSLLTSGGTDTQYFGPGTRLTVL.

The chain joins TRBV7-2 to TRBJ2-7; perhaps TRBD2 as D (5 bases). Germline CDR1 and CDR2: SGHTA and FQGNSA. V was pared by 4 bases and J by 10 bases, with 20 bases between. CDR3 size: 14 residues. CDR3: CASSSRVGPREQYF. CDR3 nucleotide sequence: TGTGCCAGCAGCTCCCGTGTTGGACCGAGGGAACAGTACTTC.

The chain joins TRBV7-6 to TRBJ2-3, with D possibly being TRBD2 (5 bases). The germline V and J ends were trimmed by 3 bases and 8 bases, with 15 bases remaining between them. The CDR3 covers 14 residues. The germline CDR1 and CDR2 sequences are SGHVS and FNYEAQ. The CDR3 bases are TGTGCCAGCAGCTTGAATGCCCCACGGGGTACGCAGTATTTT. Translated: CASSLNAPRGTQYF. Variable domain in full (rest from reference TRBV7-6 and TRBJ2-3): GAGVSQSPRYKVTKRGQDVALRCDPISGHVSLYWYRQALGQGPEFLTYFNYEAQQDKSGLPNDRFSAERPEGSISTLTIQRTEQRDSAMYRCASSLNAPRGTQYFGPGTRLTVL.

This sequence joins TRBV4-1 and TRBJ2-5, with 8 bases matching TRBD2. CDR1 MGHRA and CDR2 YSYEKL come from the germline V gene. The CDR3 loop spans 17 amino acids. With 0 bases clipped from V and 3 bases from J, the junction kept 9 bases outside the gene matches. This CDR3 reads CASSQDLERGLKETQYF. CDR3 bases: TGCGCCAGCAGCCAAGATTTGGAGCGGGGGCTTAAAGAGACCCAGTACTTC.

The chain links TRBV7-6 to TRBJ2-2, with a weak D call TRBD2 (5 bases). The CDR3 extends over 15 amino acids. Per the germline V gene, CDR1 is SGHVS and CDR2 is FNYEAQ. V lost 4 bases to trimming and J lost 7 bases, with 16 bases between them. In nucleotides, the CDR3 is TGTGCCAGCAGCTATACGAGGGAAGGGCGCGGGGAGCTGTTTTTT. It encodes CASSYTREGRGELFF.

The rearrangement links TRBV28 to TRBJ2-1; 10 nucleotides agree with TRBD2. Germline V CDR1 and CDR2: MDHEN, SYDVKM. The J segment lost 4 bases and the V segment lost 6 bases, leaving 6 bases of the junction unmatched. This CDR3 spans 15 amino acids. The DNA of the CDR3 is TGTGCCAGCAGCTCCCCGGGACTAGCGTACAATGAGCAGTTCTTC. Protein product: CASSSPGLAYNEQFF.

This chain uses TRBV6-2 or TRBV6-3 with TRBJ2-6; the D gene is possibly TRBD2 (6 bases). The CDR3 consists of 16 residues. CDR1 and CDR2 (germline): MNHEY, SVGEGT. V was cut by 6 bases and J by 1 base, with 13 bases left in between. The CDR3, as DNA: TGTGCCAGCAGCTCTAGGAGGGATTCTGGGGCCAACGTCCTGACTTTC. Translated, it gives CASSSRRDSGANVLTF.

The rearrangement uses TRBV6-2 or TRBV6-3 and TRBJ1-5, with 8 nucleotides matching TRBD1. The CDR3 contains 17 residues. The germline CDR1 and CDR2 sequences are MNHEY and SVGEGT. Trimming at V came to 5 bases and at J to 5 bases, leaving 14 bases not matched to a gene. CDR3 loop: CASSPLRTGMGDQPQHF. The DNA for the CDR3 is TGTGCCAGCAGTCCACTCCGGACAGGGATGGGTGATCAGCCCCAGCATTTT.

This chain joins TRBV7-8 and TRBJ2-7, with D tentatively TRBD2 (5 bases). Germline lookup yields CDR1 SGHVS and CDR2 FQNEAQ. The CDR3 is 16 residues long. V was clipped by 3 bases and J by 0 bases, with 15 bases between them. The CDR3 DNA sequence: TGTGCCAGCAGCTTGCTTCGAGGGATTAGCTCCTACGAGCAGTACTTC. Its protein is CASSLLRGISSYEQYF.

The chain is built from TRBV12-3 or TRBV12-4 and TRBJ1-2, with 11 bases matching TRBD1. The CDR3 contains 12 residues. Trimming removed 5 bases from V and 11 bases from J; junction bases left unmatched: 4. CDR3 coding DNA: TGTGCCAGCAGTGTAGGACAGGGGGCTTACACCTTC. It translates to CASSVGQGAYTF.